This T cell receptor beta chain was documented in a study of Ad26.COV2.S vaccination and SARS-CoV-2 variants. This table comes from immunoSEQ multiplex PCR, and its TCRdb copy is limited to in-frame clones, with some not included. Here the sample spans 350,000 to 450,000 clones, approximately 84% being singletons. Trimming removed 5 bases from V and 4 bases from J, with 8 bases in between. Per the germline V gene, CDR1 is SEHNR and CDR2 is FQNEAQ (reference sequence). CDR3 length: 13 residues. As to treatment: roughly 18 received Ad26.COV2.S at low or high dose, single or two shots; five or six received placebo; per-sample allocation not given. Sample collection was performed on day 63 after the first vaccine or placebo injection.

The chain employs TRBV7-9 and TRBJ2-2; D is ambiguous. This sequence originates from a person aged 18-60 years who received the Ad26.COV2.S COVID-19 vaccine or a placebo. The input for sequencing was peripheral blood, taken in a trial of Ad26.COV2.S vaccine versus placebo. Here the CDR3 DNA reads TGTGCCAGCAGCCGAGGAGCCACCGGGGAGCTGTTTTTT. It is translated as CASSRGATGELFF.